These 8 T cell receptor beta chains came from one sample sequenced in a study of response to subunit inactivated influenza vaccine. TCRdb reprocessed the RT-PCR reads with MiXCR, giving one entry per CDR3 protein. The sample includes more than 200,000 distinct CDR3 sequences, 12% of them seen just once. The sample here was non-naive T cells sorted from PBMCs, taken 14 to 15 days before vaccination. The source of these receptors is a man between 45 and 60 years old who received an inactivated influenza vaccine.

The sample holds many counts of this clonotype. V gene TRBV29-1 combines with J gene TRBJ2-7, with 9 bases matching TRBD1. This CDR3 is built from 12 residues. The germline V gene encodes CDR1 SQVTM and CDR2 ANQGSEA. The V and J ends lost 4 bases and 4 bases, in that order; junction bases with no gene match: 2. This chain's CDR3 is CSVGQGGYEQYF. CDR3 nucleotide sequence: TGCAGCGTTGGACAGGGGGGGTACGAGCAGTACTTC.

The chain combines TRBV7-8 with TRBJ2-1; TRBD1 matches 10 bases. V dropped 0 bases and J dropped 8; count of bases not matched to a gene: 7. The CDR3 is 16 amino acids. The V gene's germline CDR1 is SGHVS and CDR2 FQNEAQ. The CDR3 DNA sequence: TGTGCCAGCAGCTTAGCGGGGGGACAGGGGTGGTATGAGCAGTTCTTC. Residues: CASSLAGGQGWYEQFF. Supplemented by reference TRBV7-8 and TRBJ2-1, the full variable domain reads GAGVSQSPRYKVAKRGQDVALRCDPISGHVSLFWYQQALGQGPEFLTYFQNEAQLDKSGLPSDRFFAERPEGSVSTLKIQRTQQEDSAVYLCASSLAGGQGWYEQFFGPGTRLTVL.

This clonotype has just a few counts. The chain carries TRBV28 and TRBJ2-7, with D hard to call. Trimming shortened V by 3 bases and J by 4 bases, and 7 bases separated the two germline ends. The CDR3 length is 12 residues. Germline CDR1 MDHEN, CDR2 SYDVKM. The CDR3 region has the DNA TGTGCCAGCAGTTTGAAGGGTTACGAGCAGTACTTC. Amino acid sequence: CASSLKGYEQYF.

The V gene is TRBV7-8, the J gene TRBJ1-2, with D unresolved. V lost 5 bases and J 4 bases, leaving 17 bases between the germline ends. The CDR3 extends over 15 amino acids. The germline V gene has CDR1 SGHVS and CDR2 FQNEAQ. As DNA, the CDR3 is TGTGCCAGCAGCCCATCCCTCGGACTTCCCTATGGCTACACCTTC. Translation: CASSPSLGLPYGYTF.

The table lists this clonotype with many counts. The V gene is TRBV20-1, the J gene TRBJ2-3; TRBD2 might be the D (6 bases). The CDR3 extends over 14 amino acids. The germline V and J ends were trimmed by 6 bases and 0 bases, with 13 bases remaining between them. Looked up from germline, CDR1 is DFQATT and CDR2 is SNEGSKA (reference sequence). The DNA of the CDR3 is TGCAGTGCCCTAGGAGGGACTAGCACAGATACGCAGTATTTT. Amino acid sequence: CSALGGTSTDTQYF.

The chain joins TRBV30 to TRBJ2-5, with 14 bases that match TRBD2. This CDR3 contains 17 residues. V was clipped by 4 bases and J by 6 bases; unmatched bases: 13. Germline CDR1 is GTSNPN and CDR2 is SVGIG (reference sequence). Here the CDR3 DNA reads TGTGCCTGGACGACCGGGACTAGCGGGAGCCGGGGTCAGACCCAGTACTTC. It is translated as CAWTTGTSGSRGQTQYF.

The V gene is TRBV5-1, the J gene TRBJ2-1; 8 bases agree with TRBD2. V dropped 5 bases and J dropped 9; count of bases not matched to a gene: 10. Per germline, CDR1 SGHRS and CDR2 YFSETQ. The CDR3 sequence is 14 residues long. The CDR3 loop reads CASRIEGLVGEQFF. The CDR3 DNA reads as TGCGCCAGCAGAATCGAGGGACTAGTTGGTGAGCAGTTCTTC.

In this sample, this clonotype turned up many times. The V gene is TRBV20-1, the J gene TRBJ1-6; D possibly corresponds to TRBD1 (5 bases). This CDR3 has 13 amino acids. V lost 1 base and J lost 8, with 9 bases in between. Germline assignment: CDR1 DFQATT and CDR2 SNEGSKA (reference sequence). The CDR3 DNA follows: TGCAGTGCTAGAGGTGCAGGGTATTCACCCCTCCACTTT. Its translation is CSARGAGYSPLHF.